This TCR beta chain was recorded in a study of T cells after yellow fever vaccination. Study-level information: SMART-Seq v4 Ultra Low Input prepared the low-cell-number fractions.

The CDR3 is 14 residues long. The germline CDR1 and CDR2 sequences are SQVTM and ANQGSEA. The V and J ends lost 0 bases and 7 bases respectively, with 15 bases between them. TCR cDNA, made by 5'RACE template switching, carried an added universal primer site and UMIs. MiXCR was run by TCRdb on the 5' RACE reads, yielding one entry per CDR3 protein. The data show some 160,000 distinct CDR3 sequences, with approximately 10% seen just once and 35% to 40% held by the top ten. In its sample, this clonotype was seen a few times. Its antigen is still unknown. Study conclusions and caveats: Clones from primary vaccination mostly reappeared after the booster (96% CD4, approximately 86% CD8). By day 5 rather than day 15, the secondary response had peaked, though it was weaker.

This rearrangement joins TRBV29-1 to TRBJ1-1; D is possibly TRBD1 (6 bases). Specimen: CD8+ T cells sorted from PBMCs, collected 45 days after the yellow fever booster vaccination. The TCR sequence derives from a man aged 18 to 35 who received the YFV17D yellow fever vaccine. For the CDR3, the DNA is TGCAGCGTTGAAGAGATCGGGGGGCTCGATGAAGCTTTCTTT. This codes for CSVEEIGGLDEAFF. Complete variable domain (other parts from reference TRBV29-1 and TRBJ1-1): SAVISQKPSRDICQRGTSLTIQCQVDSQVTMMFWYRQQPGQSLTLIATANQGSEATYESGFVIDKFPISRPNLTFSTLTVSNMSPEDSSIYLCSVEEIGGLDEAFFGQGTRLTVV.